Detailed here is one TCR beta chain. The antigen is unknown. Here immunoSEQ multiplex PCR was the method, and the copy in TCRdb shows in-frame clones only, minus some. The table lists about 140,000 clones, 88% of them singletons. The data are from a study of T cell responses to AZD1222 COVID-19 vaccine. Regarding the study as a whole: Spike was spanned by vaccine-associated CD4 TCRs, which were dominant at 160-218 and 743-854. An increase in Spike-specific TCR breadth and depth was observed after two AZD1222 doses. Close to half of all spike-specific TCRs reportedly target regions of the variants that are unmutated. Donors were chiefly white British, with a greater number of females, and clonal diversity was perhaps underestimated.

The sequences come from peripheral blood, collected 28 days after the second AZD1222 dose. This clonotype was sampled from an adult who received the AZD1222 COVID-19 vaccine.

The CDR3 coding sequence is TGTGCCAGTAGCGAGACAGGGGCGACTGAAGCTTTCTTT. Protein sequence: CASSETGATEAFF. V gene TRBV19 combines with J gene TRBJ1-1, with TRBD1 matching over 8 bases. Germline lookup yields CDR1 LNHDA and CDR2 SQIVND (reference sequence). The CDR3 sequence is 13 residues long. After removal of 6 bases from V and 5 bases from J, the junction contained 5 bases not matched to a gene.